This is a list of T cell receptor beta chains from one sample in a study of control samples from healthy donors and cancer patients. Data came from immunoSEQ multiplex PCR; TCRdb stores just in-frame clones and leaves some out. This table has about 160,000 clones, roughly 93% appearing once. The sample was blood. These receptors came from a man aged 18 to 35 in good health. Both conserved end residues are trimmed from each CDR3.

len: 14; v_gene: TRBV30; CDR3aa: AWSSLGKTGAYEQY
len: 10; v_gene: TRBV3-1/TRBV3-2; CDR3aa: ASSHPPLEQF
len: 14; v_gene: TRBV5-1; CDR3aa: ASSLVGTQGNSPLH
len: 16; v_gene: TRBV7-8; CDR3aa: ASSLAGVMGLEVSEQY
len: 13; v_gene: TRBV6-5; CDR3aa: ASNSRTGWNTEAF
len: 12; v_gene: TRBV6-5; CDR3aa: ASRRAGEVDTQY
len: 11; v_gene: TRBV19; CDR3aa: ASSLGTGRGYT
len: 11; v_gene: TRBV7-9; CDR3aa: ASSKGTVSKQY
len: 10; v_gene: TRBV5-1; CDR3aa: ASSRSYNEQF
len: 13; v_gene: TRBV11-2; CDR3aa: ASSLGGGSNQPQH
len: 12; v_gene: TRBV20-1; CDR3aa: SASPGTYGNTIY
len: 13; v_gene: TRBV19; CDR3aa: ASSIGVGGQVEQY
len: 11; v_gene: TRBV12-3/TRBV12-4; CDR3aa: ASREEGNQPQH
len: 12; v_gene: TRBV5-1; CDR3aa: ASSRGPGAGEAF
len: 11; v_gene: TRBV5-4; CDR3aa: ASRHNPGNTIY
len: 9; v_gene: TRBV27; CDR3aa: ASSGGSRAF
len: 14; v_gene: TRBV11-2; CDR3aa: ASSLFGGGRNQPQH
len: 13; v_gene: TRBV9; CDR3aa: ASSAGRFSNQPQH